Listed here are 28 T cell receptor beta chains from one sample, sequenced in a study of cytomegalovirus exposure and HLA in healthy donors. Clones were sequenced by immunoSEQ multiplex PCR, and TCRdb holds only the in-frame ones, with some missing. The sample contains more than 140,000 clones, roughly 91% of which appear only once. The sequencing sample was made of PBMCs. The receptor set was obtained from a woman between 18 and 29 years old in good health and CMV-seropositive.

J is TRBJ2-7 and V is TRBV28; no clear D gene. Germline CDR1 reads MDHEN; CDR2 reads SYDVKM. The CDR3 has 14 amino acids. Trimming shortened V by 2 bases and J by 1 base, and 9 bases separated the two germline ends. Here the CDR3 reads CASSLTQLSYEQYF. CDR3 DNA sequence: TGTGCCAGCAGTTTAACACAGTTATCCTACGAGCAGTACTTC.

The V gene is TRBV2, the J gene TRBJ2-1; TRBD2 matches 12 bases. From germline, CDR1 is SNHLY and CDR2 FYNNEI. V was clipped by 2 bases and J by 7 bases; unmatched bases: 6. There are 16 residues in the CDR3. CDR3 protein: CASSESGLAGRNEQFF. In nucleotides, the CDR3 is TGTGCCAGCAGTGAATCCGGACTAGCGGGAAGGAATGAGCAGTTCTTC.

The chain has TRBV28 and TRBJ1-2, with D possibly TRBD1 on 5 matching bases. The CDR3 totals 12 residues. Looked up from germline, CDR1 is MDHEN and CDR2 is SYDVKM. Trimming pared 5 bases from V and 1 base from J, leaving 5 bases between. CDR3 amino acids: CASSDSNYGYTF. In nucleotides, the CDR3 is TGTGCCAGCAGTGACAGTAACTATGGCTACACCTTC.

The rearrangement links TRBV4-1 to TRBJ1-5; 8 bases fit TRBD1. The germline V gene has CDR1 MGHRA and CDR2 YSYEKL. This CDR3 is 15 amino acids long. The V gene end was trimmed by 3 bases and the J gene end by 1 base; junction bases not matched to a gene: 2. CDR3 loop: CASSQDRVSNQPQHF. Written as DNA, the CDR3 is TGCGCCAGCAGCCAGGACAGGGTAAGCAATCAGCCCCAGCATTTT.

This chain links TRBV29-1 with TRBJ2-3, with a tentative D call TRBD2 (7 bases). The CDR3 has 13 residues. CDR1 and CDR2 (germline): SQVTM, ANQGSEA. With 5 bases removed from V and 0 bases from J, the gap between germline ends came to 9 bases. CDR3 loop: CSVRGGSTDTQYF. The CDR3 bases are TGCAGCGTTAGGGGGGGGAGCACAGATACGCAGTATTTT.

For the CDR3, the DNA is TGTGCCAGCAGCTTCTTAGGGGGAGCCGGGGCCAACGTCCTGACTTTC. It encodes CASSFLGGAGANVLTF. The chain couples TRBV7-2 to TRBJ2-6, with D possibly being TRBD1 (6 bases). The CDR3 extends over 16 amino acids. Germline CDR1 reads SGHTA; CDR2 reads FQGNSA. V lost 3 bases, J lost 4 bases, and 13 bases lay in between. The whole variable domain, filled in from reference TRBV7-2 and TRBJ2-6, reads GAGVSQSPSNKVTEKGKDVELRCDPISGHTALYWYRQSLGQGLEFLIYFQGNSAPDKSGLPSDRFSAERTGGSVSTLTIQRTQQEDSAVYLCASSFLGGAGANVLTFGAGSRLTVL.

The chain carries TRBV5-4 and TRBJ2-7; 11 nucleotides align to TRBD2. V trimming: 2 bases; J trimming: 4 bases; junction bases outside the gene matches: 8. From germline, CDR1 is SGHNT and CDR2 YYREEE (reference sequence). The CDR3 runs to 16 residues. The CDR3 protein is CASSFPPTSGMYEQYF. The CDR3 region has the DNA TGTGCCAGCAGCTTTCCTCCGACTAGCGGGATGTACGAGCAGTACTTC.

This chain uses TRBV2 with TRBJ1-3; tentatively, D is TRBD1 (6 bases). The germline V and J ends were trimmed by 3 bases and 0 bases, with 15 bases remaining between them. Germline CDR1 SNHLY, CDR2 FYNNEI. The CDR3 length is 17 residues. CDR3 region: CASSEGGLLSSGNTIYF. CDR3 coding DNA: TGTGCCAGCAGTGAGGGGGGGCTTTTGAGCTCTGGAAACACCATATATTTT.

This chain joins TRBV5-1 and TRBJ2-3; D ambiguous. The CDR3 is 16 residues long. The germline CDR1 and CDR2 sequences are SGHRS and YFSETQ. V lost 1 base to trimming and J lost 0 bases, with 12 bases between them. The chain's CDR3 is CASSLRHAVSTDTQYF. Written as DNA, the CDR3 is TGCGCCAGCAGCTTGCGGCACGCGGTTAGCACAGATACGCAGTATTTT. The full variable domain, its missing parts supplied by reference TRBV5-1 and TRBJ2-3, is KAGVTQTPRYLIKTRGQQVTLSCSPISGHRSVSWYQQTPGQGLQFLFEYFSETQRNKGNFPGRFSGRQFSNSRSEMNVSTLELGDSALYLCASSLRHAVSTDTQYFGPGTRLTVL.

The J gene is TRBJ2-7, the V gene TRBV9, with 10 bases matching TRBD1. The CDR3 is 15 amino acids. With V trimmed by 5 bases and J by 5 bases, 10 bases remained unmatched. The germline V gene has CDR1 SGDLS and CDR2 YYNGEE. CDR3 sequence reads: CASSHSGTGVDEQYF. As DNA, the CDR3 is TGTGCCAGCAGTCACTCCGGGACAGGGGTGGACGAGCAGTACTTC.

The CDR3 here is CASSPDVLWEKLFF. CDR3 DNA: TGTGCCAGCAGCCCCGATGTACTTTGGGAAAAACTGTTTTTT. The J gene is TRBJ1-4, the V gene TRBV11-1; D not certain. Germline CDR1 SGHAT, CDR2 FQDESV (reference sequence). Between the trimmed V and J ends, which lost 5 bases and 8 bases, there was a span of 15 bases. The CDR3 is 14 residues long.

The chain recombines TRBV29-1 with TRBJ2-7, with 12 bases identical to TRBD2. Trimming took 2 bases from V and 2 from J; bases not matched to a gene: 7. The V gene's germline CDR1 is SQVTM and CDR2 ANQGSEA. The CDR3 loop spans 16 amino acids. This CDR3 reads CSVEWGTSGLTYEQYF. The CDR3 nucleotides read TGCAGCGTTGAATGGGGGACTAGCGGGCTAACCTACGAGCAGTACTTC.

The V and J genes are TRBV10-3 and TRBJ2-5, with 15 positions matching TRBD2. CDR1 ENHRY and CDR2 SYGVKD come from the germline V gene. CDR3 size: 16 residues. V lost 8 bases to trimming and J lost 4 bases; unmatched junction nucleotides: 8. The CDR3 here is CAISQRTSGRAETQYF. Written as DNA, the CDR3 is TGTGCCATCTCCCAGAGGACTAGCGGGAGGGCAGAGACCCAGTACTTC.

The CDR3 nucleotides are TGTGCCAGCAGCTTTAGACCCCCAACTAGCGCGTCAAACATTCAGTACTTC. The encoded protein is CASSFRPPTSASNIQYF. The chain recombines TRBV7-6 with TRBJ2-4; TRBD2 matches 7 bases. The germline CDR1 and CDR2 sequences are SGHVS and FNYEAQ. V lost 3 bases, J lost 6 bases, and 14 bases stayed unmatched. CDR3 size: 17 residues.

The chain uses TRBV21-1 and TRBJ2-7; TRBD1 is the table's D call and was not checked against the DNA. TRBV21-1 is annotated as a pseudogene. This CDR3 comprises 11 residues. This chain's CDR3 is CASSKAIEQYF. The CDR3 DNA reads TGTGCCAGCAGCAAAGCCATCGAGCAGTACTTC.

The chain uses TRBV10-2 and TRBJ1-1; 9 bases fit TRBD1. Germline V gene sequence: CDR1 WSHSY, CDR2 SAAADI. V was clipped by 8 bases and J by 2 bases; unmatched bases: 9. The CDR3 spans 15 residues. This CDR3 reads CASLSRDRVNTEAFF. In DNA, the CDR3 is TGCGCCAGCCTAAGCCGGGACAGGGTTAACACTGAAGCTTTCTTT.

This clone was recorded only once. The rearrangement joins TRBV12-5 to TRBJ1-5; 8 bases are shared with TRBD1. Germline V gene lookup returns CDR1 LGHNT and CDR2 FRNRAP. Trimming at V came to 6 bases and at J to 0 bases, leaving 10 bases not matched to a gene. The CDR3 consists of 17 residues. This CDR3 reads CASGRGQGYDSNQPQHF. In DNA form, the CDR3 reads TGTGCTAGTGGACGCGGACAGGGCTACGATAGCAATCAGCCCCAGCATTTT.

The chain combines TRBV9 with TRBJ2-1, with D hard to call. This CDR3 region has 14 residues. Germline V gene lookup returns CDR1 SGDLS and CDR2 YYNGEE. The V end was cut by 6 bases, the J end by 2 bases, with 12 bases between. The CDR3 here is CASTRGWTYNEQFF. The CDR3 nucleotides are TGTGCCAGCACCCGAGGTTGGACCTACAATGAGCAGTTCTTC.

The CDR3 loop reads CATSKELQGANEQFF. The CDR3 nucleotides read TGTGCCACCAGTAAGGAGTTACAGGGGGCAAATGAGCAGTTCTTC. The V and J genes are TRBV15 and TRBJ2-1; 9 nucleotides line up with TRBD1. Germline V gene sequence: CDR1 LNHNV, CDR2 YYDKDF (reference sequence). V lost 6 bases, J lost 7 bases, and 10 bases stayed unmatched. CDR3 length: 15 amino acids.

V is TRBV6-5 and J is TRBJ1-1; TRBD1 matches at 7 bases. Germline-derived CDR1 and CDR2 are MNHEY and SVGAGI. CDR3 length equals 15 residues. Trimming took 5 bases from V and 2 from J; bases not matched to a gene: 8. The CDR3: CASSKPGTVNTEAFF. The CDR3, as DNA: TGTGCCAGCAGTAAACCCGGGACAGTTAACACTGAAGCTTTCTTT.

V gene TRBV28 combines with J gene TRBJ2-7, with 7 bases matching TRBD1. V was clipped by 4 bases and J by 3 bases; unmatched bases: 6. The length of the CDR3 is 14 residues. Germline lookup yields CDR1 MDHEN and CDR2 SYDVKM. This chain's CDR3 is CASSSGTVFYEQYF. CDR3 nucleotides: TGTGCCAGCAGTTCGGGGACAGTTTTCTACGAGCAGTACTTC. The variable domain in full, with the rest retrieved from reference TRBV28 and TRBJ2-7, is DVKVTQSSRYLVKRTGEKVFLECVQDMDHENMFWYRQDPGLGLRLIYFSYDVKMKEKGDIPEGYSVSREKKERFSLILESASTNQTSMYLCASSSGTVFYEQYFGPGTRLTVT.

The chain is built from TRBV6-6 and TRBJ1-1; unclear D gene. V shed 8 bases and J shed 7 bases, with 11 bases lying between them. This CDR3 has 11 amino acids. In germline, CDR1 is MNHNY, CDR2 SVGAGI (reference sequence). The DNA for the CDR3 is TGTGCCAGCTTGAGGAGCGTTGAAGCTTTCTTT. This translates into CASLRSVEAFF.

The CDR3 spells CASSLDLAGGGNEQFF. The CDR3 nucleotides are TGTGCCAGCAGTTTAGACCTAGCGGGAGGTGGAAATGAGCAGTTCTTC. The chain couples TRBV28 to TRBJ2-1, with 11 bases aligning to TRBD2. Germline V gene lookup returns CDR1 MDHEN and CDR2 SYDVKM. This CDR3 is built from 16 residues. V shed 2 bases and J 7 bases; nucleotides not matched to a gene: 7.

The chain carries TRBV7-3 and TRBJ1-2; possible D gene TRBD1, 5 bases. Trimming stripped 0 bases from V and 6 bases from J, with 17 bases between. This CDR3 is built from 16 residues. Germline assignment: CDR1 SGHTA and CDR2 FQGTGA. The CDR3: CASSLTAGRGVDGYTF. As DNA, the CDR3 is TGTGCCAGCAGCTTAACAGCGGGGCGTGGAGTGGATGGCTACACCTTC.

J is TRBJ2-1 and V is TRBV27; 8 bases agree with TRBD2. In germline, CDR1 is MNHEY, CDR2 SMNVEV (reference sequence). This CDR3 has 16 residues. The V segment lost 4 bases and the J segment 1 base; nucleotides outside the gene matches: 6. CDR3 DNA: TGTGCCAGCAGTTACAGCAGCGGGAGATCCTACAATGAGCAGTTCTTC. Residues: CASSYSSGRSYNEQFF.

This clone was observed once. The rearrangement joins TRBV11-3 to TRBJ2-1, with 8 bases aligning to TRBD2. The CDR3 sequence is 14 residues long. The germline V gene has CDR1 SGHNT and CDR2 YENEEA. Unmatched junction bases numbered 9, after V lost 5 bases and J lost 9 bases. The CDR3 spells CASSLSRLATEQFF. CDR3 nucleotides: TGTGCCAGCAGCCTTTCCCGACTAGCGACTGAGCAGTTCTTC.

This chain joins TRBV9 and TRBJ2-1; D ambiguous. The CDR3 sequence is 13 residues long. Germline V gives CDR1 SGDLS, CDR2 YYNGEE. Trimming cost V 0 bases and J 7 bases, with 8 bases left between them. Here the CDR3 DNA reads TGTGCCAGCAGCGTAGGAGTAGAGAATGAGCAGTTCTTC. Protein: CASSVGVENEQFF.

Regarding this clone: Other DNA sequences in the same sample also yield this CDR3. The chain uses TRBV20-1 and TRBJ2-1; TRBD2 agrees at 8 bases. CDR3 length equals 11 residues. Germline V gene sequence: CDR1 DFQATT, CDR2 SNEGSKA (reference sequence). V lost 3 bases and J lost 10; bases outside the gene matches: 2. CDR3 bases: TGCAGTGCTAGTTCGGGGGGGGAGCAGTTCTTC. It yields the protein CSASSGGEQFF.